The clone carrying this T cell receptor beta chain occurred many times. Its antigen remains unidentified. TCRdb fed the 5' RACE reads into MiXCR, producing one record per CDR3 protein. This table has about 47,000 distinct CDR3 sequences, about 10% appearing once. This sample was taken from a study of spatial heterogeneity in lung cancer. Across the study: Alpha-chain sequences were detected in numbers that were consistently lower than beta-chain sequences. More than 8.5 raw reads, on average, carried each unique TCR and UMI combination.

The CDR3 consists of 16 residues. The V gene's germline CDR1 is SGHTA and CDR2 FQGNSA. The V and J ends lost 5 bases and 0 bases respectively, with 11 bases between them. Whole-study results and caveats: More often at tumor resection than at routine follow-up, ubiquitous expanded tumor TCRs were detected in the blood.

Time point noted: blood at routine non-recurrence follow-up after resection. Frozen PBMC, nontumor lung or tumor provided whole RNA, which was sequenced unsorted. The receptor comes from a male donor with early-stage non-small cell lung cancer. Source: PBMCs, taken at follow-up. The chain is built from TRBV7-2 and TRBJ1-6; possible D gene TRBD1, 5 bases. CDR3 in amino acids: CASSRQWNSYNSPLHF. Here the CDR3 DNA reads TGTGCCAGCAGCAGACAGTGGAACTCCTATAATTCACCCCTCCACTTT.